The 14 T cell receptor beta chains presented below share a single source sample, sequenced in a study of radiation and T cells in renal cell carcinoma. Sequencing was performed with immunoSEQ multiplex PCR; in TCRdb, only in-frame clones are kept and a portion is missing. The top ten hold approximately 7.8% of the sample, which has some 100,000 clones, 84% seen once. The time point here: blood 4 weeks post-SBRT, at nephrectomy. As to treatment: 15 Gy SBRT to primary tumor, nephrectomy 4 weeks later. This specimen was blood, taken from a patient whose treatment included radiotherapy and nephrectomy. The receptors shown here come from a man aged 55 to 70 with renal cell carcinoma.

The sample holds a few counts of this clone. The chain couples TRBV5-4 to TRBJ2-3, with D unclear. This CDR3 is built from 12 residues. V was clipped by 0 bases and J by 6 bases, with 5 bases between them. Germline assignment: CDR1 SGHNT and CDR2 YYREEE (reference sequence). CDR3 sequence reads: CASSLVGDTQYF. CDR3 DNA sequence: TGTGCCAGCAGCTTGGTGGGGGATACGCAGTATTTT.

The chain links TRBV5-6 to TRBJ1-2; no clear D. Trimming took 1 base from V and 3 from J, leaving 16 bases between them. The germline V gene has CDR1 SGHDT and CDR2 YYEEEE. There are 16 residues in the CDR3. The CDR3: CASSLNWASSDYGYTF. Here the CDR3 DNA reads TGTGCCAGCAGCTTGAATTGGGCAAGCTCTGACTATGGCTACACCTTC. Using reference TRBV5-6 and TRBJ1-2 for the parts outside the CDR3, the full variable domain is DAGVTQSPTHLIKTRGQQVTLRCSPKSGHDTVSWYQQALGQGPQFIFQYYEEEERQRGNFPDRFSGHQFPNYSSELNVNALLLGDSALYLCASSLNWASSDYGYTFGSGTRLTVV.

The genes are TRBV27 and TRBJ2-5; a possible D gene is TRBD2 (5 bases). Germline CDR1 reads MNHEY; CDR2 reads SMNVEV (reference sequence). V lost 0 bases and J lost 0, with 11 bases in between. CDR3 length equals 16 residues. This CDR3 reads CASSLSATRNQETQYF. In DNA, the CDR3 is TGTGCCAGCAGTTTATCCGCCACTAGGAACCAAGAGACCCAGTACTTC.

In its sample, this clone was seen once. The CDR3 loop is CASSAYGSSWDGYTF. CDR3 coding DNA: TGTGCCAGCAGTGCCTACGGGAGCTCTTGGGATGGCTACACCTTC. The chain carries TRBV28 and TRBJ1-2; D remains unclear. Trimming left V 5 bases short and J 6 bases short, with 19 bases between. The CDR3 sequence is 15 residues long. Per germline, CDR1 MDHEN and CDR2 SYDVKM.

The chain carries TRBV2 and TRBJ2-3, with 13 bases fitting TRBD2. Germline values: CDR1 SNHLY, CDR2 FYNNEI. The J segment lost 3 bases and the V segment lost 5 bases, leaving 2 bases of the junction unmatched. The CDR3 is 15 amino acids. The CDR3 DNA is TGTGCCAGCAGTAGACTAGCGGGAGGAACAGATACGCAGTATTTT. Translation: CASSRLAGGTDTQYF.

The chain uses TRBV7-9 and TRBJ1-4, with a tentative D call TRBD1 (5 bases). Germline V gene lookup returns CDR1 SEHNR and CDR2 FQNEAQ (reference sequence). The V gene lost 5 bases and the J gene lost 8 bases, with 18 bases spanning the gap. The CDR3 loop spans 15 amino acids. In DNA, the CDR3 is TGTGCCAGCAGCCAAGACCCAGGACAAGTCGAAAAACTGTTTTTT. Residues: CASSQDPGQVEKLFF.

CDR3 nucleotide sequence: TGTGCCAGCAGCCCTCGACAGGTTGGTCAGCCCCAGCATTTT. It yields the protein CASSPRQVGQPQHF. J is TRBJ1-5 and V is TRBV12-1; the table names TRBD1, a call not compared with the DNA. TRBV12-1 is classified as a pseudogene. CDR3 size: 14 residues.

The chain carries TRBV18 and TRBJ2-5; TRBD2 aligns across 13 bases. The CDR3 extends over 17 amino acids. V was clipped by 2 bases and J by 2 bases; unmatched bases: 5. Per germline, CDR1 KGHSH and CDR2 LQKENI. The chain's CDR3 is CASSPARTSGRQETQYF. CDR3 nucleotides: TGTGCCAGCTCACCAGCTAGGACTAGCGGGAGACAAGAGACCCAGTACTTC.

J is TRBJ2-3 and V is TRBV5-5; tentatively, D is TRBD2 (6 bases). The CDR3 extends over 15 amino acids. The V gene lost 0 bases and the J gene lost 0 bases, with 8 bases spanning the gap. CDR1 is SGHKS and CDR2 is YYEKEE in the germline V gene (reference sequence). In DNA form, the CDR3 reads TGTGCCAGCAGCTTGGCGGGGACTAGCACAGATACGCAGTATTTT. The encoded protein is CASSLAGTSTDTQYF. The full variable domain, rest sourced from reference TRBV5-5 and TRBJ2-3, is DAGVTQSPTHLIKTRGQQVTLRCSPISGHKSVSWYQQVLGQGPQFIFQYYEKEERGRGNFPDRFSARQFPNYSSELNVNALLLGDSALYLCASSLAGTSTDTQYFGPGTRLTVL.

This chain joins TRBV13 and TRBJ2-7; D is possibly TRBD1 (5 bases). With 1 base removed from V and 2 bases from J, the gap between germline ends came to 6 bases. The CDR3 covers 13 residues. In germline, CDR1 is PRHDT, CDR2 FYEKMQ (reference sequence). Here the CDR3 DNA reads TGTGCCAGCAGCTTAGAACAGGCCTACGAGCAGTACTTC. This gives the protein CASSLEQAYEQYF.

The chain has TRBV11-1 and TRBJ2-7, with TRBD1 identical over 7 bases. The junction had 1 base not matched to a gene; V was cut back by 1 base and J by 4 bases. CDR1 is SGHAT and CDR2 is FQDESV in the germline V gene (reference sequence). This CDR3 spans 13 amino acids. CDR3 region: CASSLGTGYEQYF. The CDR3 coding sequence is TGTGCCAGCAGCTTAGGGACAGGTTACGAGCAGTACTTC.

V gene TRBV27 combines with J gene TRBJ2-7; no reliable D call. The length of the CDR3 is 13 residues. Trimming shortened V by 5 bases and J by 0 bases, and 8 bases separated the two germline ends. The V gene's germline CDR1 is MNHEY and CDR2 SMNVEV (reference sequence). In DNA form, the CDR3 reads TGTGCCAGCAGTGCCCATCGCTCCTACGAGCAGTACTTC. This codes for CASSAHRSYEQYF.

The CDR3 sequence is CASSLDASPLHF. DNA of the CDR3: TGTGCCAGCAGCTTAGATGCTTCACCCCTCCACTTT. The chain uses TRBV7-8 and TRBJ1-6; no firm D call. Between the trimmed V and J ends, which lost 1 base and 9 bases, there was a span of 4 bases. The germline gives CDR1 SGHVS, CDR2 FQNEAQ. The CDR3 length is 12 residues. The whole variable domain, remainder taken from reference TRBV7-8 and TRBJ1-6, is GAGVSQSPRYKVAKRGQDVALRCDPISGHVSLFWYQQALGQGPEFLTYFQNEAQLDKSGLPSDRFFAERPEGSVSTLKIQRTQQEDSAVYLCASSLDASPLHFGNGTRLTVT.

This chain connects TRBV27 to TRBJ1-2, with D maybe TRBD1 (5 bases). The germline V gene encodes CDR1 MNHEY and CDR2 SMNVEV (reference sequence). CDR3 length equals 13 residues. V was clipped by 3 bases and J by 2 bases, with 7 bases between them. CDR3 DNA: TGTGCCAGCAGTTTGGACAAGAACTATGGCTACACCTTC. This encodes CASSLDKNYGYTF.